One sample yielded the 3 T cell receptor beta chains listed below, sequenced in a study of shared clonotypes between healthy human individuals (dated by TCRdb to the early 2020s). Libraries were prepared through the immunoSEQ multiplex PCR assay. The immuneACCESS repertoire file appears here via TCRdb, limited to in-frame rearrangements. These files lack a portion of the clones; in checked studies, under half of the deficit traces to unresolved V genes, and the cause of the others is not known. Counted in this sample were 450,000 to 550,000 clones; 79% of them appeared once. The top ten clonotypes cover approximately 13% of the sample. What was sequenced was PBMCs. The receptors derive from a woman in her thirties or forties in good health. Some clones in this sample may be carry-over from other donors' samples.

The chain employs TRBV10-2 and TRBJ1-1; 8 bases are shared with TRBD1. CDR3 size: 13 residues. V lost 5 bases, J lost 4 bases, and 3 bases stayed unmatched. Germline assignment: CDR1 WSHSY and CDR2 SAAADI. The DNA for the CDR3 is TGCGCCAGCAGTCAACAGGGGGGCACTGAAGCTTTCTTT. Translated, it gives CASSQQGGTEAFF.

The rearrangement joins TRBV18 to TRBJ2-1; 11 nucleotides match TRBD2. V lost 4 bases and J lost 7; bases outside the gene matches: 9. CDR3 length: 16 residues. The germline V gene has CDR1 KGHSH and CDR2 LQKENI. CDR3 sequence reads: CASSQLLAGVSNEQFF. CDR3 DNA sequence: TGTGCCAGCTCACAACTACTAGCGGGAGTATCAAATGAGCAGTTCTTC.

This clone is labeled as medium-sized. The V call is TRBV5-1, the J call TRBJ2-7; D perhaps matches TRBD1 (6 bases). The V end lost 5 bases, the J end lost 9 bases, and 15 bases lay between the germline ends. The germline V gene encodes CDR1 SGHRS and CDR2 YFSETQ. CDR3 length equals 12 residues. CDR3 sequence: CASSSQGWGQYF. The CDR3 bases are TGCGCCAGCAGTTCACAGGGATGGGGGCAGTACTTC.